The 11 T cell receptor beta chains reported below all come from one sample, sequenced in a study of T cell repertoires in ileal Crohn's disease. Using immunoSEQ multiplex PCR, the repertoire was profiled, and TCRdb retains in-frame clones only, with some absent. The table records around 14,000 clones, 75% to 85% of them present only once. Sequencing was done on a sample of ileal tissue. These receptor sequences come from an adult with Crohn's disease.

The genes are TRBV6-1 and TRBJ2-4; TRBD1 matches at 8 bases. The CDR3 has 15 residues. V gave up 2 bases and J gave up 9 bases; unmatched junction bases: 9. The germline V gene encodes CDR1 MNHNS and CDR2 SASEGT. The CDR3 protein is CASSEYTGGGSIQYF. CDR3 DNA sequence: TGTGCCAGCAGTGAATACACAGGGGGTGGAAGCATTCAGTACTTC.

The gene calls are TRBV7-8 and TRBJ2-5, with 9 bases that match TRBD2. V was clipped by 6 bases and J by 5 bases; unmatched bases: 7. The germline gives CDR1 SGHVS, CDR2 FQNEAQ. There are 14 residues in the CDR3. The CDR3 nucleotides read TGTGCCAGCAGACCTAGCGGGATCGGCGAGACCCAGTACTTC. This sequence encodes CASRPSGIGETQYF.

CDR3 protein: CASSGTGQGNTEAFF. Here the CDR3 DNA reads TGTGCCAGCAGTGGCACGGGACAGGGGAACACTGAAGCTTTCTTT. The chain couples TRBV6-5 to TRBJ1-1, with 9 positions matching TRBD1. The J segment lost 1 base and the V segment lost 5 bases, leaving 5 bases of the junction unmatched. Germline V gene lookup returns CDR1 MNHEY and CDR2 SVGAGI. The CDR3 extends over 15 amino acids.

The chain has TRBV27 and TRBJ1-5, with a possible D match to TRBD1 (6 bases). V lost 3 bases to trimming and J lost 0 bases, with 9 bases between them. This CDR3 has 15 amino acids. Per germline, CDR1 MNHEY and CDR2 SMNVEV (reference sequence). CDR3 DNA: TGTGCCAGCAGTTTCGGCAGGGGTAGCAATCAGCCCCAGCATTTT. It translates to CASSFGRGSNQPQHF.

CDR3 DNA sequence: TGTGCCAGCAAGTCGACAGGGGCTCCCACTGAAGCTTTCTTT. Translation gives CASKSTGAPTEAFF. J is TRBJ1-1 and V is TRBV6-6, with TRBD1 matching 8 bases. The CDR3 runs to 14 residues. The V and J ends lost 7 bases and 4 bases, in that order; junction bases with no gene match: 8. Germline V CDR1 and CDR2: MNHNY, SVGAGI (reference sequence).

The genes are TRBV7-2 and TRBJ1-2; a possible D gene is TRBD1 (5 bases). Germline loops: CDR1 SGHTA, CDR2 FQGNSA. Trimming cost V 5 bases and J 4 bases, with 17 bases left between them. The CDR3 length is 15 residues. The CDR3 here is CASSPGTSRGYGYTF. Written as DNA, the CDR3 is TGTGCCAGCAGCCCAGGCACATCTAGGGGCTATGGCTACACCTTC.

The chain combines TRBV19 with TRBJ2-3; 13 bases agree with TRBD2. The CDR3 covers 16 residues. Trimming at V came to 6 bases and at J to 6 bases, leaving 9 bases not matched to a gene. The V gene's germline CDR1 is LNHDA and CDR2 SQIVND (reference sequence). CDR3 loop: CASSDRLAGGVDTQYF. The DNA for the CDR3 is TGTGCCAGTAGCGACCGACTAGCGGGAGGCGTGGATACGCAGTATTTT.

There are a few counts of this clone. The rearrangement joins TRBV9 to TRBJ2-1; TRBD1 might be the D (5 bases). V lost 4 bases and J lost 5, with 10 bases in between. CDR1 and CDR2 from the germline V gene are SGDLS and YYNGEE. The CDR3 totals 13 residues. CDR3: CASSLRQNNEQFF. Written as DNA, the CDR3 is TGTGCCAGCAGCCTACGACAGAACAATGAGCAGTTCTTC.

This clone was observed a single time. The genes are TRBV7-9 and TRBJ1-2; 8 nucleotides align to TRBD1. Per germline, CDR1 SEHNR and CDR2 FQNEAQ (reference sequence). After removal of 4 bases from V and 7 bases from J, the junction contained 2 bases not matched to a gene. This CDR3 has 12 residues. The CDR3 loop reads CASSWDRTGYTF. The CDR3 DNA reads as TGTGCCAGCAGCTGGGACAGGACTGGCTACACCTTC.

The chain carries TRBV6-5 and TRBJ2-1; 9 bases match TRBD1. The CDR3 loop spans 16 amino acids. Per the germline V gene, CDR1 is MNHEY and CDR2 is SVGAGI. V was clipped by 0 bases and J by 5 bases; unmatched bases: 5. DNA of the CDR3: TGTGCCAGCAGTTACTCGCCGGGACAGGGTCACAATGAGCAGTTCTTC. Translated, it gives CASSYSPGQGHNEQFF.

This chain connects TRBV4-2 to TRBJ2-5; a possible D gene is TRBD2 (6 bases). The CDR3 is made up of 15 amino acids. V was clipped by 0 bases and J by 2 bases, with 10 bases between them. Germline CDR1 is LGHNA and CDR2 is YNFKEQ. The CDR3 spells CASSQEPGGQETQYF. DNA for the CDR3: TGTGCCAGCAGCCAAGAACCCGGGGGACAAGAGACCCAGTACTTC.